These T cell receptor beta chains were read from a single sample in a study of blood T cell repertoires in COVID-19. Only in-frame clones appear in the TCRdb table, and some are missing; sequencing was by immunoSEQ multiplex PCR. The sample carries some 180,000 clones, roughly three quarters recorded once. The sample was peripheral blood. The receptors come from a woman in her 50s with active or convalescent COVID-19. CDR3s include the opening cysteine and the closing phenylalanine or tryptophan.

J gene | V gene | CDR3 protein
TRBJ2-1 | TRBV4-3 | CASSQDTTGTLKQFF
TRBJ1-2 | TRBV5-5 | CASGSGSRYGYTF
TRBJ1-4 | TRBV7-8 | CASSLGLTNEKLFF
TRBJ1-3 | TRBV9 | CASSVGGQGFGNTIYF
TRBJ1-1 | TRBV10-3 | CAISTGGPTEAFF
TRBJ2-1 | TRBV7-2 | CASSSGTSFDEQFF
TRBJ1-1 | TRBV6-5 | CASRLVNGGTEAFF
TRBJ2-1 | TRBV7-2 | CASSLAPGVGNEQFF
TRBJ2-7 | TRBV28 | CASSFGLSKPTYEQYF
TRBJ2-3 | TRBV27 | CASTSQRGARTDTQYF
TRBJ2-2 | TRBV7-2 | CASSPNWNTGELFF
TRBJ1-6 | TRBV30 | CAWSVGGGQNSPLHF
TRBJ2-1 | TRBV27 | CASSPEDLTSYNEQFF
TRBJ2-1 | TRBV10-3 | CAIRGDSYNEQFF
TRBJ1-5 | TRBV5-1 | CASSPGTVDELYSNQPQHF
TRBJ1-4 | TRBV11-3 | CASSPASDRANEKLFF
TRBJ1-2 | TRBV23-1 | CASLLGGQPYGYTF
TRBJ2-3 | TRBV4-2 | CASSQDVTDTQYF
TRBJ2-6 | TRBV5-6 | CASSFNSGANVLTF
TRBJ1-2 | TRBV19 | CASSILDREGGYTF
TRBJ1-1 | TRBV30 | CAWRIRSGDTEAFF
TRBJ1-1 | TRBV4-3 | CASSQDGRAHNTEAFF
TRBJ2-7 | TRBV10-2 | CASSESFTGAYEQYF
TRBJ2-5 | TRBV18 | CASSSYFQETQYF
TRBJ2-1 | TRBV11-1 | CASSLSVTNNEQFF
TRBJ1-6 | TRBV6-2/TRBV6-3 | CASSYSQQASPLHF
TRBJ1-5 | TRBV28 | CASSSRDRLTQPQHF
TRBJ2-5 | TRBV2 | CASSETPQYRGGETQYF
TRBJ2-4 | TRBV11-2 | CASSLERGGGSLNIQYF
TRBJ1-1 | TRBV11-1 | CASSRTGLVTEAFF
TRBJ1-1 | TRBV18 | CASSKGQGTEAFF
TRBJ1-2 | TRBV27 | CASSWGGGFVYGYTF
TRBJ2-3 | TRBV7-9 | CASSLSSGADTQYF
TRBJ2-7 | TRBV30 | CAWSEGSVSSYEQYF
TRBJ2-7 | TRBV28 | CASSHRLAGEQYF
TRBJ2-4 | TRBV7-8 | CASSAPGTGVNIQYF
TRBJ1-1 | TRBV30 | CAWSPGQGSAAEAFF
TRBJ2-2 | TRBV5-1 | CASSYAAGGPGELFF
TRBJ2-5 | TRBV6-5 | CASSWDSQRGETQYF
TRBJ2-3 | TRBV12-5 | CASGGSGVGTDTQYF
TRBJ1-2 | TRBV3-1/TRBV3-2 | CASTATRGVEDGYTF
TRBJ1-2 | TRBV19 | CASSLRGPPYGYTF
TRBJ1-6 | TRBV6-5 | CASSLDRPQPLHF
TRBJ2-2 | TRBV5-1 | CASSLTQGAGELFF
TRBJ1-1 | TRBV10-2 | CASSDQGRTEAFF
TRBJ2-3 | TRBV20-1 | CSASPPSGPGTDTQYF
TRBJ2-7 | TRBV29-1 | CSVRQVSYEQYF
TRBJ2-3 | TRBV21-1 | CASSRTSGGENTDTQYF
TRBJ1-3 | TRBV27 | CASSSGGITGNTIYF
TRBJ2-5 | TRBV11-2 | CASSTLTAGETQYF
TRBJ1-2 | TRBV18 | CASSAGYTGGYTF
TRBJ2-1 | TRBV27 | CATGTGSYNEQFF
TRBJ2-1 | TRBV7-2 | CASSRSGIGNEQFF